This T cell receptor (beta chain) derives from a study of cytotoxic CD8 clonotypes in ibrutinib-treated CLL. The CDR3 contains 13 residues. CDR1 is SNHLY and CDR2 is FYNNEI in the germline V gene. V lost 6 bases and J 1 base, leaving 7 bases between the germline ends. This clone was picked up a small number of times. Antigen unknown. Only in-frame clones appear in the TCRdb table, and some are missing; sequencing was by immunoSEQ multiplex PCR. The repertoire includes some 300,000 clones, 80% of them detected once, and about 6.7% sits in the top ten. Study-wide points: Clonality was elevated at ibrutinib response and had returned toward baseline at progression.

This material consisted of PBMCs, taken before ibrutinib treatment. The TCR originated in a human donor with chronic lymphocytic leukemia. The rearrangement joins TRBV2 to TRBJ1-5; perhaps TRBD1 as D (5 bases). The CDR3 region is CASRWDSNQPQHF. The CDR3 region has the DNA TGTGCCAGCAGATGGGACAGCAATCAGCCCCAGCATTTT.